This T cell receptor (beta chain) was found in a study of cytomegalovirus exposure and HLA in healthy donors. Study outcomes and limitations: For cytomegalovirus status, the classifier reportedly gave diagnoses with high specificity and sensitivity. Later work associated fewer than 20,000 TCR beta sequences with HLA alleles at 0.05 false discovery rate.

Germline-derived CDR1 and CDR2 are LNHNV and YYDKDF (reference sequence). CDR3 length: 15 amino acids. With 5 bases removed from V and 3 bases from J, the gap between germline ends came to 16 bases. Use of 60 Vbeta and 13 Jbeta primers characterized the PCR. Repertoires were generated with immunoSEQ multiplex PCR, while TCRdb's copy carries only in-frame clones and drops some. In the table there are 100,000 to 150,000 clones, over 65% of which are singletons. About this clone: Its antigen is undetermined.

The rearrangement uses TRBV15 and TRBJ1-2, with a possible D match to TRBD1 (5 bases). The receptor comes from a man aged 30-40 years in good health and CMV-seropositive. The sample comprised PBMCs. The CDR3 bases are TGTGCCACCAGCCTCAGACAGCCTAGGGACTATGGCTACACCTTC. As protein: CATSLRQPRDYGYTF.